These T cell receptor beta chains were read from a single sample in a study of T cells after yellow fever vaccination. In TCRdb, the 5' RACE reads were re-called with MiXCR into one record per CDR3 protein. This table holds about 330,000 distinct CDR3 sequences, 7% to 9% found once. The specimen was PBMCs, collected roughly seven weeks after the first yellow fever vaccination. These receptor sequences come from a man aged 18 to 29 who received the YFV17D yellow fever vaccine. Each CDR3 is given with its conserved first and last residue. The order of the fields is clone size, V gene, J gene, D gene, CDR3 DNA, CDR3 protein. The D gene is left open where the match is weak. Rows give clone size only sometimes, using once, few, many, or a class for an expanded clone.

size: many; V: TRBV27; J: TRBJ1-5; D: .; DNA: TGTGCCAGCAGTCAATGGGCCGATCAGCCCCAGCATTTT; CDR3: CASSQWADQPQHF
size: many; V: TRBV5-1; J: TRBJ2-7; D: TRBD1; DNA: TGCGCCAGCAGCCTTCGGACAGGGATCTCCTACGAGCAGTACTTC; CDR3: CASSLRTGISYEQYF
size: few; V: TRBV12-3/TRBV12-4; J: TRBJ1-4; D: TRBD1; DNA: TGTGCCAGCAGTGCTCACGGGACAGGCGATAATGAAAAACTGTTTTTT; CDR3: CASSAHGTGDNEKLFF
size: .; V: TRBV27; J: TRBJ1-1; D: .; DNA: TGTGCCAGCAGTCCCGATAGGGGTTTGAACACTGAAGCTTTCTTT; CDR3: CASSPDRGLNTEAFF
size: few; V: TRBV7-7; J: TRBJ2-5; D: .; DNA: TGTGCTAGCAGCTTAGACGGGTCGAGGACCCAGTACTTC; CDR3: CASSLDGSRTQYF
size: many; V: TRBV18; J: TRBJ1-4; D: .; DNA: TGTGCCAGCTCACCAACTGGACAGAATGAAAAACTGTTTTTT; CDR3: CASSPTGQNEKLFF
size: .; V: TRBV7-2; J: TRBJ2-1; D: TRBD2; DNA: TGTGCCAGCCGAGCCACTAGCGGGGCTTACAATGAGCAGTTCTTC; CDR3: CASRATSGAYNEQFF
size: many; V: TRBV6-5; J: TRBJ1-1; D: TRBD1; DNA: TGTGCCAGCAGCTACAACAGGGGGAATGAAGCTTTCTTT; CDR3: CASSYNRGNEAFF
size: .; V: TRBV5-1; J: TRBJ1-6; D: .; DNA: TGCGCCAGCAGCTTGGCAGTCTATAATTCACCCCTCCACTTT; CDR3: CASSLAVYNSPLHF
size: few; V: TRBV6-5; J: TRBJ2-1; D: TRBD1; DNA: TGTGCCAGCAGTTACGGACAGGGGGCCTACAATGAGCAGTTCTTC; CDR3: CASSYGQGAYNEQFF
size: .; V: TRBV5-4; J: TRBJ2-5; D: TRBD1; DNA: TGTGCCAGCAGCACCCGGGACAGGGGTGAGACCCAGTACTTC; CDR3: CASSTRDRGETQYF
size: many; V: TRBV5-1; J: TRBJ2-3; D: .; DNA: TGCGCCAGCTCTCTTGGACACTCAGTTGATACGCAGTATTTT; CDR3: CASSLGHSVDTQYF